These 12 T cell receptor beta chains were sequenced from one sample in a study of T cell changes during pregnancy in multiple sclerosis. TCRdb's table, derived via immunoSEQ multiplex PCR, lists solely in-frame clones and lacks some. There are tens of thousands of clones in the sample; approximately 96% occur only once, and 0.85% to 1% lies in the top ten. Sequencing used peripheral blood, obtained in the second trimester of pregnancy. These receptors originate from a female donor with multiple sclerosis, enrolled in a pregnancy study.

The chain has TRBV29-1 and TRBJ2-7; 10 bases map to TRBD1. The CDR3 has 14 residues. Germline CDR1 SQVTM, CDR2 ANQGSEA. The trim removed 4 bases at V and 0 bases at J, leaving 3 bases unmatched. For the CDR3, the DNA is TGCAGCGTTGGGGGACAGGGGAGCTCCTACGAGCAGTACTTC. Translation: CSVGGQGSSYEQYF.

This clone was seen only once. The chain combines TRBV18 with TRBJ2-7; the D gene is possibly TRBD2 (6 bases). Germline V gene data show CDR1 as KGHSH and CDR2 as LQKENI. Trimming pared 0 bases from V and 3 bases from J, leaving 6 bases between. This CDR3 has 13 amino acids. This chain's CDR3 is CASSPPGGYEQYF. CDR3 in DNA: TGTGCCAGCTCACCACCGGGAGGCTACGAGCAGTACTTC. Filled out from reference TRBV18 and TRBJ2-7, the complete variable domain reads NAGVMQNPRHLVRRRGQEARLRCSPMKGHSHVYWYRQLPEEGLKFMVYLQKENIIDESGMPKERFSAEFPKEGPSILRIQQVVRGDSAAYFCASSPPGGYEQYFGPGTRLTVT.

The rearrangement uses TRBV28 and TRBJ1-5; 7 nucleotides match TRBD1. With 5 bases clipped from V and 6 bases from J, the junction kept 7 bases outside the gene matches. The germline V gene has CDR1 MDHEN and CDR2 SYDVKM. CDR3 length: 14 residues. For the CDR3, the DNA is TGTGCCAGCAGTCTTGGACAGGTTCGTCAGCCCCAGCATTTT. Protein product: CASSLGQVRQPQHF.

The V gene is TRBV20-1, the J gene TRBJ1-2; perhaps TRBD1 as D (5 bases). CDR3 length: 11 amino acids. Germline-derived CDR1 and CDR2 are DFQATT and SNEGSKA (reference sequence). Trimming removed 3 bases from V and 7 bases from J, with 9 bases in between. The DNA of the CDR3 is TGCAGTGCTAGGTACGGGGGTGGCTACACCTTC. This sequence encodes CSARYGGGYTF.

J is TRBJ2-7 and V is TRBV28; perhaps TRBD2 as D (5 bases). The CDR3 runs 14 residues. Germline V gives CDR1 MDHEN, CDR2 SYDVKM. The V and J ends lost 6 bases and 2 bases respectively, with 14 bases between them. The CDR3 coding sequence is TGTGCCAGCAGCTCAGATTGGCGGGCCTACGAGCAGTACTTC. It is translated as CASSSDWRAYEQYF. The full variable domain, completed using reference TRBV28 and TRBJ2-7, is DVKVTQSSRYLVKRTGEKVFLECVQDMDHENMFWYRQDPGLGLRLIYFSYDVKMKEKGDIPEGYSVSREKKERFSLILESASTNQTSMYLCASSSDWRAYEQYFGPGTRLTVT.

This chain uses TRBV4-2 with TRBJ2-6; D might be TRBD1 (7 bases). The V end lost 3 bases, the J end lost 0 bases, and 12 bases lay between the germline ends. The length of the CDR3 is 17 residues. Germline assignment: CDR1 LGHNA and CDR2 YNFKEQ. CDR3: CASSHGGDSSGANVLTF. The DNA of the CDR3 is TGTGCCAGCAGCCACGGCGGGGACAGCTCTGGGGCCAACGTCCTGACTTTC.

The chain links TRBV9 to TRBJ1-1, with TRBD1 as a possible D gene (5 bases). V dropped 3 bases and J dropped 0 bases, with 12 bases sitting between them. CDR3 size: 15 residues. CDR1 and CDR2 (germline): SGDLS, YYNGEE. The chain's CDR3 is CASSAHGGMNTEAFF. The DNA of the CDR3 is TGTGCCAGCAGCGCCCACGGGGGGATGAACACTGAAGCTTTCTTT.

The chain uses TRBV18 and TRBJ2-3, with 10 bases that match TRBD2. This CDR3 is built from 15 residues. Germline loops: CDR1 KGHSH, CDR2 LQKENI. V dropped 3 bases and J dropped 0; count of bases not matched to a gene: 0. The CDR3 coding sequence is TGTGCCAGCTCACCGACTAGCGGGAGCACAGATACGCAGTATTTT. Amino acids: CASSPTSGSTDTQYF. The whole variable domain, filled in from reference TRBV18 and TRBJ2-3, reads NAGVMQNPRHLVRRRGQEARLRCSPMKGHSHVYWYRQLPEEGLKFMVYLQKENIIDESGMPKERFSAEFPKEGPSILRIQQVVRGDSAAYFCASSPTSGSTDTQYFGPGTRLTVL.

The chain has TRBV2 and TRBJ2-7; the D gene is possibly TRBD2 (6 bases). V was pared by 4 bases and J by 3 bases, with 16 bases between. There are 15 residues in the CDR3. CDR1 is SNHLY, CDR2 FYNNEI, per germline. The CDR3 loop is CASSGPGTLGYEQYF. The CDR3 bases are TGTGCCAGCAGTGGGCCCGGGACTCTGGGCTACGAGCAGTACTTC.

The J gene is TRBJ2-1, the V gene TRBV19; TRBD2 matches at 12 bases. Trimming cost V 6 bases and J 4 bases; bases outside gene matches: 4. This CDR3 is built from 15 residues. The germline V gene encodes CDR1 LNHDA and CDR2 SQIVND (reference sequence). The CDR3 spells CASRPTSGRYNEQFF. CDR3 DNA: TGTGCCAGTAGGCCGACTAGCGGGAGATACAATGAGCAGTTCTTC.

The CDR3 protein is CASSFSGGGHDTQYF. CDR3 coding DNA: TGTGCCAGCAGCTTCTCGGGGGGGGGCCACGATACGCAGTATTTT. The chain links TRBV7-2 to TRBJ2-3, with 8 bases fitting TRBD2. CDR1 and CDR2 (germline): SGHTA, FQGNSA. This CDR3 is 15 amino acids long. J was trimmed by 6 bases and V by 3 bases; bases with no gene match: 8.

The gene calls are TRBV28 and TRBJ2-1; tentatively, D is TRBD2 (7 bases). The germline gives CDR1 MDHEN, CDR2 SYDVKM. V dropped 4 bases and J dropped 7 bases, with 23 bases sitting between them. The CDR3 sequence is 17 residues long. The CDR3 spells CASSSMTTGGLNNEQFF. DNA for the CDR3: TGTGCCAGCAGTTCAATGACAACCGGGGGGCTGAATAATGAGCAGTTCTTC.